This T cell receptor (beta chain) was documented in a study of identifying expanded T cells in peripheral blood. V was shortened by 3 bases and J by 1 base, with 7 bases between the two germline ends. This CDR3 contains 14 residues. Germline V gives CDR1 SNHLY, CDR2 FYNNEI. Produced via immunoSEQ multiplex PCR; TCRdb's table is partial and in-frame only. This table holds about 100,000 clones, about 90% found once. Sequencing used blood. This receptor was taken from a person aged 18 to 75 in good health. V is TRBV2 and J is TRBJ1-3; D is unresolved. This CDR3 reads CASSERRSGNTIYF. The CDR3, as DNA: TGTGCCAGCAGTGAGCGGAGATCTGGAAACACCATATATTTT.